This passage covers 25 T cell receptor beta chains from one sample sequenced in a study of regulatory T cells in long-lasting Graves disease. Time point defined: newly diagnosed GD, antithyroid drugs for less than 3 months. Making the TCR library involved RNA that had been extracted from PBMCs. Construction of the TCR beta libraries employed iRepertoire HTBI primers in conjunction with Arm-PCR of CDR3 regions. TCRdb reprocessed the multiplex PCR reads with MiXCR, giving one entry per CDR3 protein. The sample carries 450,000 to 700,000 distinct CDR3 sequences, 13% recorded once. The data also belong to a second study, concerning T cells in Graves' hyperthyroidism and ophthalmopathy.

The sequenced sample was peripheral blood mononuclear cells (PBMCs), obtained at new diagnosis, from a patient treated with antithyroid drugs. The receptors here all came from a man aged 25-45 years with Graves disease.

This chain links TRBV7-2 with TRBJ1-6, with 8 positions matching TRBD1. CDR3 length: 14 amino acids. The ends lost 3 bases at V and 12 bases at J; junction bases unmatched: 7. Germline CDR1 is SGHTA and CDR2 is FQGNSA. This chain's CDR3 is CASSFDRGRVPLHF. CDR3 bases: TGTGCCAGCAGCTTCGACAGGGGCCGGGTACCCCTCCACTTT.

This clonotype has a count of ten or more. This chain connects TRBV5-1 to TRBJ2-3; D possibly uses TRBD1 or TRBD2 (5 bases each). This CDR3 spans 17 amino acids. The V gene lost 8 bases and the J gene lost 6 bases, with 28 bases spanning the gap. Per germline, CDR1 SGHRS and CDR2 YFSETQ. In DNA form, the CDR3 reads TGCGCCAGTCGAGCCGGGTCCGCGACAGTCTCGGGGGATACGCAGTATTTT. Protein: CASRAGSATVSGDTQYF.

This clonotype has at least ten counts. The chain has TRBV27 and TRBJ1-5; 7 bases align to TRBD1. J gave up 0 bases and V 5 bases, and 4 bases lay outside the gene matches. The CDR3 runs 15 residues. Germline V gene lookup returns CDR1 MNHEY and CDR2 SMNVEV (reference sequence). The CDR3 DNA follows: TGTGCCAGCAGTATCGGGACAGCTAGCAATCAGCCCCAGCATTTT. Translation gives CASSIGTASNQPQHF.

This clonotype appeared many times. DNA of the CDR3: TGTGCCAGCAGCCAAGAAACGGCAGATACGCAGTATTTT. This gives the protein CASSQETADTQYF. The chain joins TRBV3-1 to TRBJ2-3; D is unclear. The CDR3 extends over 13 amino acids. V lost 0 bases and J 4 bases, leaving 5 bases between the germline ends. CDR1 LGHDT and CDR2 YNNKEL come from the germline V gene (reference sequence).

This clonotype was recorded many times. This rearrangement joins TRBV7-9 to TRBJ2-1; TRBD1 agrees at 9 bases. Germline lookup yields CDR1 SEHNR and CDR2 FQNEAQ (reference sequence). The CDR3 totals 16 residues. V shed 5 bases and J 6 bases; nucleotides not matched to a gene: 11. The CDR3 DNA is TGTGCCAGCAGCCGAGAGGACAGGGGCGCGGGCAATGAGCAGTTCTTC. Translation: CASSREDRGAGNEQFF.

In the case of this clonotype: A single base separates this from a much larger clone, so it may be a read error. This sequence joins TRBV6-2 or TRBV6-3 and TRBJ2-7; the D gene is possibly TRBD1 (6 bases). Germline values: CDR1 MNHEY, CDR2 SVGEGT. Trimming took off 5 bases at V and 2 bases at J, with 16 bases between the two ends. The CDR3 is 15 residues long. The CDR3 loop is CASSEGSRGTYEQYF. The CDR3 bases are TGTGCCAGCAGTGAAGGATCCAGGGGCACCTACGAGCAGTACTTC.

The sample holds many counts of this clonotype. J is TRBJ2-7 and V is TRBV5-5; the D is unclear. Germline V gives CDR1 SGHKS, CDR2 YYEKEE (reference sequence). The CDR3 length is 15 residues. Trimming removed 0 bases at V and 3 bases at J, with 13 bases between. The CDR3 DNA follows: TGTGCCAGCAGCTTGGTGCTGACAAGTTTCTACGAGCAGTACTTC. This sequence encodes CASSLVLTSFYEQYF.

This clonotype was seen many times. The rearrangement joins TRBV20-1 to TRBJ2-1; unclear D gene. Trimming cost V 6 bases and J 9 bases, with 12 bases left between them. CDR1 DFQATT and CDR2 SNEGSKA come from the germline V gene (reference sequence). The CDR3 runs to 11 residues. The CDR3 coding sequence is TGCAGTGCCCCGAGTGTTACTGAGCAGTTCTTC. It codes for CSAPSVTEQFF.

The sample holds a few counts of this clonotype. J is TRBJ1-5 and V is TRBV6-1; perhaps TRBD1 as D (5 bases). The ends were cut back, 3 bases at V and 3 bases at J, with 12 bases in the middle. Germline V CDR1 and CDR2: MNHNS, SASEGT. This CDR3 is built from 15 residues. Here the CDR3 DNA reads TGTGCCAGCAGTGATGGGGACGGCGACAATCAGCCCCAGCATTTT. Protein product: CASSDGDGDNQPQHF.

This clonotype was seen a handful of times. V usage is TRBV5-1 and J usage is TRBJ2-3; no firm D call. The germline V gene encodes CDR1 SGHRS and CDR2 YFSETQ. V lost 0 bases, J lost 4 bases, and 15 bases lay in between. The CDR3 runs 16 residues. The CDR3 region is CASSLGGPRPSDTQYF. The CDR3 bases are TGCGCCAGCAGCTTGGGGGGTCCTCGGCCCTCAGATACGCAGTATTTT.

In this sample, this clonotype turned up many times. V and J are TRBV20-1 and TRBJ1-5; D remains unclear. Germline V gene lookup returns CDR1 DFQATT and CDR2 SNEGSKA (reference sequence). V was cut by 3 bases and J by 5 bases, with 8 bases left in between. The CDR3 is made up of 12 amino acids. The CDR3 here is CSASKGDQPQHF. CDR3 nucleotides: TGCAGTGCTAGTAAGGGAGATCAGCCCCAGCATTTT.

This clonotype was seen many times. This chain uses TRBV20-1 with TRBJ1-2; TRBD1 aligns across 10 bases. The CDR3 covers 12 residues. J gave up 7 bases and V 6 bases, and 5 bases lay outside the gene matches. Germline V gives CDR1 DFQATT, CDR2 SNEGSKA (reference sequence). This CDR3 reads CSAPTGGVGYTF. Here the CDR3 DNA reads TGCAGTGCACCGACAGGGGGCGTTGGCTACACCTTC.

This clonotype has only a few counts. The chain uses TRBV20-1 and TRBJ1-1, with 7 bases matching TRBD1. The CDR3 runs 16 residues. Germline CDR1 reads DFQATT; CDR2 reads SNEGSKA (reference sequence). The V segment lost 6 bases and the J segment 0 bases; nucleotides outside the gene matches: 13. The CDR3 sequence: CSAYPPWTGLNTEAFF. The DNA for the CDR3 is TGCAGTGCATACCCCCCCTGGACAGGCTTGAACACTGAAGCTTTCTTT.

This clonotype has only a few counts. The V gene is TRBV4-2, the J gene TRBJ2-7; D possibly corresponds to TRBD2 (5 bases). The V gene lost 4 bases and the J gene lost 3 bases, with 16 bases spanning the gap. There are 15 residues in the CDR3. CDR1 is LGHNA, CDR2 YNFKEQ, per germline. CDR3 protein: CASSLMLGGGYEQYF. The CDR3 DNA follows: TGTGCCAGCAGCCTGATGCTAGGAGGTGGCTACGAGCAGTACTTC.

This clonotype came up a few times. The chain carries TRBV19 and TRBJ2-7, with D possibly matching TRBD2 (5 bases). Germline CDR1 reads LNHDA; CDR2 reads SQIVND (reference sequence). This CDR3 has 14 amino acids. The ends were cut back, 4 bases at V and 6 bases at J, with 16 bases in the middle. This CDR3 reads CASSNDRTEGEQYF. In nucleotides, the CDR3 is TGTGCCAGTAGTAACGACCGGACTGAGGGCGAGCAGTACTTC.

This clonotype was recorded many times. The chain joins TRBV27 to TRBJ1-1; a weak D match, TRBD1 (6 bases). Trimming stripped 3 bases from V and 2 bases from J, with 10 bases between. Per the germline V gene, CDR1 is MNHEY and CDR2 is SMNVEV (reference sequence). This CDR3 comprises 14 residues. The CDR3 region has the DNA TGTGCCAGCAGTTTCGGACAGCTTAACACTGAAGCTTTCTTT. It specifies CASSFGQLNTEAFF.

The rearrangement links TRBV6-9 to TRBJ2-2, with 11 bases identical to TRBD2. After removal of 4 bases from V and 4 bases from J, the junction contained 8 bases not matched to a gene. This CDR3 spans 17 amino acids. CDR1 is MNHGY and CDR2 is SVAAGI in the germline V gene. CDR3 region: CASSSGKLAGVTGELFF. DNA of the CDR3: TGTGCCAGCAGTTCAGGAAAACTAGCGGGAGTCACCGGGGAGCTGTTTTTT.

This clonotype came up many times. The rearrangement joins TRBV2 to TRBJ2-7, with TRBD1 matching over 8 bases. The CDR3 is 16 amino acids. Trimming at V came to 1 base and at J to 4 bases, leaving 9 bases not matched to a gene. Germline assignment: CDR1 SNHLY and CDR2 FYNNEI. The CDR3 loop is CASSEGTGPKGYEQYF. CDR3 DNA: TGTGCCAGCAGTGAAGGGACAGGGCCTAAGGGGTACGAGCAGTACTTC.

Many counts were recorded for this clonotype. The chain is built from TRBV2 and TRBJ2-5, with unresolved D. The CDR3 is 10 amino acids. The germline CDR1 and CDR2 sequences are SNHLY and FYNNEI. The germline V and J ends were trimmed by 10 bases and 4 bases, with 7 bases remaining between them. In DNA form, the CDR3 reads TGTGCCACACACAGAGAGACCCAGTACTTC. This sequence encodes CATHRETQYF.

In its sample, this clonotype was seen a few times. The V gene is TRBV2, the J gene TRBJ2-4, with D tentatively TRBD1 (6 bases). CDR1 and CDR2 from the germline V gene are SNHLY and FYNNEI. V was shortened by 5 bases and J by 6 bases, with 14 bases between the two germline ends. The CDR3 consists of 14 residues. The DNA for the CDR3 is TGTGCCAGCAGTCCCACAGGGTCCTTAAACATTCAGTACTTC. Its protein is CASSPTGSLNIQYF.

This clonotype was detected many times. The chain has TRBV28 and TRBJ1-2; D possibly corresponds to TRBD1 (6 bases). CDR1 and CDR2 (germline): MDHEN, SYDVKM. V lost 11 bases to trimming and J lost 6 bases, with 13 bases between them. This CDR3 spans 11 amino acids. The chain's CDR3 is CALWDIDGYTF. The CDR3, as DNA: TGTGCCCTCTGGGACATCGATGGCTACACCTTC.

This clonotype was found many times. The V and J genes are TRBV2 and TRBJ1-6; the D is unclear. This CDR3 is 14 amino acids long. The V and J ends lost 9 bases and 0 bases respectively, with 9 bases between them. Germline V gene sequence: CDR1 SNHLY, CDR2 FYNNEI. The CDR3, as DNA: TGTGCCAGTTGGACGGCCTCCTATAATTCACCCCTCCACTTT. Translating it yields CASWTASYNSPLHF.

CDR3 amino acids: CASSRDRPEQYF. For the CDR3, the DNA is TGTGCCAGCTCCCGGGACAGACCCGAGCAGTACTTC. The V and J genes are TRBV18 and TRBJ2-7, with 7 nucleotides matching TRBD1. There are 12 residues in the CDR3. Looked up from germline, CDR1 is KGHSH and CDR2 is LQKENI. J gave up 6 bases and V 6 bases, and 5 bases lay outside the gene matches.

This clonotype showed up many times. The CDR3 bases are TGTGCCAGCAGGGGGGACAGGATTACCTACGAGCAGTACTTC. Translated: CASRGDRITYEQYF. The gene calls are TRBV2 and TRBJ2-7; 8 nucleotides agree with TRBD1. V gave up 6 bases and J gave up 2 bases; unmatched junction bases: 6. Per germline, CDR1 SNHLY and CDR2 FYNNEI. The CDR3 has 14 amino acids.

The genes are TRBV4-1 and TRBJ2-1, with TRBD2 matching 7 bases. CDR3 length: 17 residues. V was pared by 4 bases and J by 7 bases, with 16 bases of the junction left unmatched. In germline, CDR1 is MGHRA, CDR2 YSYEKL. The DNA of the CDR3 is TGCGCCAGCAGCCCGAGTATTATACTAGCGCCCTCGAATGAGCAGTTCTTC. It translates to CASSPSIILAPSNEQFF.